This paragraph covers one T cell receptor beta chain sequence. The antigen this receptor binds is unknown. The sample holds no much larger clone one base away, and base qualities are not on file. The collaborating institutions used their own protocols to collect whole blood in K2EDTA tubes. For TCRbeta analysis, collaborator samples were shipped as frozen whole blood, as isolated PBMCs, or as DNA extracted from either sample type. This sample was included in a study of blood T cell repertoires in COVID-19 (dated by TCRdb to about 2020). A note on the overall study: Samples from collaborators originated in the United States, Italy and Spain and spanned both the acute and convalescent phases of COVID-19. Where available, HLA class I and class II types were obtained from metadata supplied by the sample provider rather than from assay-based typing. The sample metadata nearly always contained a de-identified subject ID, COVID-19 status, age in years and sex. The repertoires were released in a freely available public database intended as a resource for research on the immune response to SARS-CoV-2. Samples were obtained from the ongoing ImmuneRACE study (first 160 participants) and from over 1,000 subjects provided by 6 global collaborators. The dataset comprised deeply sampled blood TCRbeta repertoires from subjects exposed to, actively infected with, or recovered from COVID-19. The prospective study material was composed of cDNA or gDNA derived from T cells, B-cell-depleted T cells, or PBMCs. Summary of the overall study and its limitations: The amount of clinical and demographic metadata varied by source and participant and was provided uncurated.

TCRbeta CDR3 regions were amplified from genomic DNA using the immunoSEQ Assay, a bias-controlled multiplex PCR. On the authors' methods: Within the assay, amplification of reference gene primers was used to estimate how many nucleated cells each sample contained. To quantify the absolute abundance of each unique TCRbeta CDR3 rearrangement, sequence reads were collapsed and filtered. For each sample, productive Simpson clonality was calculated by taking the square root of Simpson's diversity index across productive rearrangements. The table comes from immuneACCESS by way of TCRdb, which keeps in-frame sequences with V and J called. Part of the clones is missing from these tables; in studies checked, under half for an unresolved V gene and the rest for unknown reasons. That table supplies the V and J calls and clone size; D and trimming were determined from the DNA. Within this sample are approximately 110,000 clones, with just over 85% of them counted one time only. The top ten clonotypes cover 0.88% of the sample.

The CDR1 and CDR2 encoded by the germline V gene are SGDLS and YYNGEE. The CDR3 spans 15 residues, from the cysteine through the phenylalanine. Of all the DNA, just the CDR3 is kept, 45 bases in frame from base 1. V ends up 6 bases short and J 2 bases short, with an unmatched junction base count of 8. The sequenced sample consisted of peripheral blood. The chain links TRBV9 with TRBJ2-3; TRBD2 fits 8 bases in the junction. The receptor comes from a woman in her fifties or sixties with active or convalescent COVID-19. CDR3 protein: CASTRREDATDTQYF. The DNA sequence is given as TGTGCCAGCACAAGGCGGGAGGACGCCACAGATACGCAGTATTTT.